This TCR beta chain was documented in a study of blood T cell repertoires in COVID-19. About the research overall: Sites across the United States, Italy and Spain contributed samples from acute and convalescent COVID-19. Sample material is recorded as cDNA or gDNA derived from T cells, B-cell-depleted T cells, or PBMCs.

The V end was cut by 2 bases, the J end by 6 bases, with 16 bases between. The CDR3 extends over 15 amino acids. The germline V gene encodes CDR1 SGHTS and CDR2 YDEGEE. TCRdb's copy holds only in-frame clones and misses some; the assay was immunoSEQ multiplex PCR. The table records 140,000 to 150,000 clones, almost 90% of them present only once. The sequence derives from a human donor in a cohort sampled during active COVID-19. The rearrangement joins TRBV5-8 to TRBJ2-3; D is undetermined. Specimen: peripheral blood. CDR3 protein: CASSFPRLAWDTQYF. CDR3 bases: TGTGCCAGCAGCTTCCCCAGGCTGGCGTGGGATACGCAGTATTTT.